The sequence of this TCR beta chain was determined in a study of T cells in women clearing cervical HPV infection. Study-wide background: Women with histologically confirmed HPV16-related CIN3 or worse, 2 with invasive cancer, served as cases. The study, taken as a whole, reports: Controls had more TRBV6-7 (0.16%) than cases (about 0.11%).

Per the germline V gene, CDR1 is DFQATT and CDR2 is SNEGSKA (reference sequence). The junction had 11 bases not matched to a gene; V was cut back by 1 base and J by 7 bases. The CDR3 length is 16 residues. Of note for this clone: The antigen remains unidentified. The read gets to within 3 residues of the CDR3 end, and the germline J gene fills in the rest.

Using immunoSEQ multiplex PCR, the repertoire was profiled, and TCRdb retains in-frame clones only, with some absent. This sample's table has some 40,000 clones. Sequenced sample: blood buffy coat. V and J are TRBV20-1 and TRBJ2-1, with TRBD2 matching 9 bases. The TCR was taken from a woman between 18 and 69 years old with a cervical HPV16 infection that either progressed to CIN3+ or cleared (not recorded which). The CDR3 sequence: CSARVPGGGGANEQFF. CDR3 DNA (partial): TGCAGTGCTAGAGTCCCCGGGGGCGGGGGGGCTAATGAG.